The entry below describes one TCR beta chain. The antigen is unknown. The data originate from a study of T cell repertoires in cytomegalovirus infection. The overall study: Public signatures in TCR beta pointed to CMV infection and matching HLA type.

Study-wide results and caveats: Clonotype analysis showed dominance of the ex vivo response by HLA-C-restricted CMV-specific TCR beta clonotypes. Cumulative public TCR beta family frequency identified CMV carriers with the relevant HLA.

TCRdb called the reads again in MiXCR, with one record for every CDR3 protein. The table lists about 920,000 distinct CDR3 sequences, 30% to 40% of them singletons. The sequenced sample was cultured CD8+ T cells from PBMCs, obtained from culture after CMV antigen stimulation. The sequence was obtained from a human donor in good health (CMV status not recorded). Some clones in this sample may be carry-over from other donors' samples.

The CDR3 spells CASSDTRGQPAYNEQFF. As DNA, the CDR3 is TGTGCCAGCAGCGACACGCGAGGTCAGCCGGCCTACAATGAGCAGTTCTTC. The chain is built from TRBV6-4 and TRBJ2-1; D is unclear. This CDR3 spans 17 amino acids. V was trimmed by 6 bases and J by 2 bases, leaving 20 bases between them. CDR1 and CDR2 (germline): MRHNA, SNTAGT.